One TCR beta chain is described in this entry. The antigen is not known. The sample belongs to a study of T-cell reconstitution after alpha-beta-depleted transplantation in children. The study's findings and limits: At the one-year point after transplant, T-cell counts and TCRbeta diversity were found to come mostly from T cells that had been newly produced. Expanded graft clones, several hundred of them, were reportedly the source of alpha-beta T cells about two months after transplant.

The TCRbeta library incorporated unique molecular identifiers. One entry per CDR3 protein, called by TCRdb with MiXCR from the PCR reads. The data contain approximately 1,000,000 distinct CDR3 sequences, roughly 29% of them singletons. V lost 1 base, J lost 0 bases, and 7 bases lay in between. The germline CDR1 and CDR2 sequences are LNHNV and YYDKDF (reference sequence). CDR3 length equals 15 residues. The TCR comes from a boy less than two years old who had a stem cell transplant for SCID, so the T cells may come from the graft donor. The genes are TRBV15 and TRBJ2-1, with D hard to call. The sample was PBMCs, mostly from graft donor cells, taken 360 days after TCRalphabeta/CD19-depleted stem cell transplant. In DNA form, the CDR3 reads TGTGCCACCAGCAGAGTTGGCGGCTCCTACAATGAGCAGTTCTTC. Translation gives CATSRVGGSYNEQFF.